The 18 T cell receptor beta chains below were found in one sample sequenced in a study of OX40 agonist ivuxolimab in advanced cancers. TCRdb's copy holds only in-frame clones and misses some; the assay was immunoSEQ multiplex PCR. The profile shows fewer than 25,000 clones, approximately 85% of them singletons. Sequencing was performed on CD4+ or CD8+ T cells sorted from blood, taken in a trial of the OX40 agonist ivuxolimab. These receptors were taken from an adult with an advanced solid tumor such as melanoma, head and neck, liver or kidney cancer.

The CDR3 region has the DNA TGCGCCAGCAGCCTGGACAGGGGGCAGAGCGGGGAGCTGTTTTTT. Translation: CASSLDRGQSGELFF. The V gene is TRBV4-3, the J gene TRBJ2-2; 11 nucleotides line up with TRBD1. Germline CDR1 is LGHNA and CDR2 is YSLEER. The CDR3 is 15 amino acids. The J segment lost 7 bases and the V segment lost 4 bases, leaving 5 bases of the junction unmatched.

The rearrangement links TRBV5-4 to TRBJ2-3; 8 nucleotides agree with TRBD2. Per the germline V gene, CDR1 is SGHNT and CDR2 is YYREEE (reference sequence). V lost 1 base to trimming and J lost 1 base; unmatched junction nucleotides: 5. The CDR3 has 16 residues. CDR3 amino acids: CASSLWGRGGTDTQYF. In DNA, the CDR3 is TGTGCCAGCAGCTTGTGGGGGCGGGGGGGCACAGATACGCAGTATTTT.

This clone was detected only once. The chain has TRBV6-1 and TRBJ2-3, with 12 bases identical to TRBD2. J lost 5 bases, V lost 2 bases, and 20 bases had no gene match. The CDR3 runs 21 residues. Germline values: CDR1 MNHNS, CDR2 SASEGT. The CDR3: CASSERWGQGILAGGRDTQYF. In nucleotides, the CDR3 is TGTGCCAGCAGTGAACGGTGGGGACAGGGTATACTAGCGGGGGGTCGAGATACGCAGTATTTT.

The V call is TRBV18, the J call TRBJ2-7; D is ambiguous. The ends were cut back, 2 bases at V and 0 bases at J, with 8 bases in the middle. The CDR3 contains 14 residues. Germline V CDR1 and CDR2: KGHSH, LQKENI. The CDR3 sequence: CASSPEATSYEQYF. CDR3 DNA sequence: TGTGCCAGCTCACCAGAGGCGACCTCCTACGAGCAGTACTTC.

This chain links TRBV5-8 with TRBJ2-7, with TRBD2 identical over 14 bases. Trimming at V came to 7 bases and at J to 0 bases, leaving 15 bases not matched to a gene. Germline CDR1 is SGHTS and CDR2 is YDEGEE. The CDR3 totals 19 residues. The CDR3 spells CASDGLAGGLSDSSYEQYF. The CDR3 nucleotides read TGTGCCAGCGACGGACTAGCGGGAGGATTATCCGACAGCTCCTACGAGCAGTACTTC.

The CDR3 region has the DNA TGCGCCAGCAGCGCACAGGGCGGTAACACTGAAGCTTTCTTT. Residues: CASSAQGGNTEAFF. The gene calls are TRBV5-1 and TRBJ1-1; perhaps TRBD1 as D (6 bases). CDR1 and CDR2 (germline): SGHRS, YFSETQ. The CDR3 is 14 amino acids. Trimming left V 4 bases short and J 2 bases short, with 12 bases between.

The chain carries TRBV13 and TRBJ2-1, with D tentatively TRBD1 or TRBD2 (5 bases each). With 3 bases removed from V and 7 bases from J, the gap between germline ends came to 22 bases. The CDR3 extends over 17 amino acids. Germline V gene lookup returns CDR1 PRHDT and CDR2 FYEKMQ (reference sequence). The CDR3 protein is CASSLSPPGRIINEQFF. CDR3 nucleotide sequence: TGTGCCAGCAGCTTGTCGCCACCGGGACGGATAATAAATGAGCAGTTCTTC. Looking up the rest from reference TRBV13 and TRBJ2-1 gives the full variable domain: AAGVIQSPRHLIKEKRETATLKCYPIPRHDTVYWYQQGPGQDPQFLISFYEKMQSDKGSIPDRFSAQQFSDYHSELNMSSLELGDSALYFCASSLSPPGRIINEQFFGPGTRLTVL.

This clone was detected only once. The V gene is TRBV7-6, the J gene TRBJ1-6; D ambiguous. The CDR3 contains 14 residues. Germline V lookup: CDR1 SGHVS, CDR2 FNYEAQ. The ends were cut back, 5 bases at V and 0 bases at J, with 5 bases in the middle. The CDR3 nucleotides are TGTGCCAGCAGCCAAAGCTCCTATAATTCACCCCTCCACTTT. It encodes CASSQSSYNSPLHF.

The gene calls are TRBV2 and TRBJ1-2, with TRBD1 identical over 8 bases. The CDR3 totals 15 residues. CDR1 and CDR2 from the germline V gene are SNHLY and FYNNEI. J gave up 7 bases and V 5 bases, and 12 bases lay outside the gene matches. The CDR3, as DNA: TGTGCCAGCAGTTACCTGGACAGGGAAAGCTTTGGCTACACCTTC. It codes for CASSYLDRESFGYTF.

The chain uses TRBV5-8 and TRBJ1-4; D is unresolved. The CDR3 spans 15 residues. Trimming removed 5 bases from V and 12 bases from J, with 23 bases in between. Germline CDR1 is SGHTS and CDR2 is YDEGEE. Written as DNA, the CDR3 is TGTGCCAGCAGGGAAGGCAAACACGGCGGAGGAGAACTGTTTTTT. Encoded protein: CASREGKHGGGELFF.

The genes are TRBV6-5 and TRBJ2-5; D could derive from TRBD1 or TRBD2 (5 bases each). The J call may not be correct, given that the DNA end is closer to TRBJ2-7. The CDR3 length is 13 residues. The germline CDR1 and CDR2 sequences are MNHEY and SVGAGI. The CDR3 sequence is CASTQGTQGEQYF. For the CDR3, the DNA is TGTGCCAGCACCCAAGGGACCCAAGGCGAGCAGTACTTC.

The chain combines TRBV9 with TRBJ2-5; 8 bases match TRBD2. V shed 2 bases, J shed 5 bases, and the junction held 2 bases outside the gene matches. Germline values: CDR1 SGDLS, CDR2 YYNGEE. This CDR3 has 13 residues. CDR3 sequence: CASSVSGAETQYF. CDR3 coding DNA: TGTGCCAGCAGCGTTAGCGGGGCTGAGACCCAGTACTTC. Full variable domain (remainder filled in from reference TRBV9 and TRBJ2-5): DSGVTQTPKHLITATGQRVTLRCSPRSGDLSVYWYQQSLDQGLQFLIQYYNGEERAKGNILERFSAQQFPDLHSELNLSSLELGDSALYFCASSVSGAETQYFGPGTRLLVL.

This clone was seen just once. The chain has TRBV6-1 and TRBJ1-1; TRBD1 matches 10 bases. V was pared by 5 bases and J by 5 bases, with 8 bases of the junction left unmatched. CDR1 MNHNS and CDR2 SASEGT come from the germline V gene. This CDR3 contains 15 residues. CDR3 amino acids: CASSPRQGARTEAFF. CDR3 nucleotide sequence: TGTGCCAGCAGTCCTAGACAGGGGGCGCGGACTGAAGCTTTCTTT.

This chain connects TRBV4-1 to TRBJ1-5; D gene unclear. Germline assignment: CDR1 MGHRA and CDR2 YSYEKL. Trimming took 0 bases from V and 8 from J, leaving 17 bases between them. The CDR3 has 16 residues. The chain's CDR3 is CASSQELSRAIKPQHF. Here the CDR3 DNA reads TGCGCCAGCAGCCAAGAATTGAGCAGAGCAATTAAGCCCCAGCATTTT.

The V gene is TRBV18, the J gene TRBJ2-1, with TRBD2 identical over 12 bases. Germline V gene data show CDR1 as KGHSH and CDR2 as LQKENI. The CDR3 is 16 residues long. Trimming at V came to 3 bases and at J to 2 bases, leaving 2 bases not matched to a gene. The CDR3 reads CASSPSSGGAYNEQFF. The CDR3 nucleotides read TGTGCCAGCTCACCGTCTAGCGGGGGGGCCTACAATGAGCAGTTCTTC.

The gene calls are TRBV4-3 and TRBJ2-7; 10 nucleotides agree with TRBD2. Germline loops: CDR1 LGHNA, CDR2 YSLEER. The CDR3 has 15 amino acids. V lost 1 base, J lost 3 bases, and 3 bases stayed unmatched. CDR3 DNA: TGCGCCAGCAGCCAAGGTTTAGCGGGAGGCTACGAGCAGTACTTC. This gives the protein CASSQGLAGGYEQYF.

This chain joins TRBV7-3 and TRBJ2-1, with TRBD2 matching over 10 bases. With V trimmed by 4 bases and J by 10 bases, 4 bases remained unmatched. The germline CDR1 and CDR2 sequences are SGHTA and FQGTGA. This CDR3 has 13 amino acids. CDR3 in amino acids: CASSSKLAGEQFF. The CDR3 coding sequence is TGTGCCAGCAGCTCTAAACTAGCGGGAGAGCAGTTCTTC. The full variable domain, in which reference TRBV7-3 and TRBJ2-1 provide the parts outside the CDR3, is GAGVSQTPSNKVTEKGKYVELRCDPISGHTALYWYRQSLGQGPEFLIYFQGTGAADDSGLPNDRFFAVRPEGSVSTLKIQRTERGDSAVYLCASSSKLAGEQFFGPGTRLTVL.

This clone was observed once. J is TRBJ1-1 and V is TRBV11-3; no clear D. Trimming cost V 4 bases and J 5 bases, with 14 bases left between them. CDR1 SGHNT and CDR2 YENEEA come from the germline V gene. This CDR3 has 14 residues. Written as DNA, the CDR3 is TGTGCCAGCAGCTACTCTCAGGACTTGACTGAAGCTTTCTTT. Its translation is CASSYSQDLTEAFF.